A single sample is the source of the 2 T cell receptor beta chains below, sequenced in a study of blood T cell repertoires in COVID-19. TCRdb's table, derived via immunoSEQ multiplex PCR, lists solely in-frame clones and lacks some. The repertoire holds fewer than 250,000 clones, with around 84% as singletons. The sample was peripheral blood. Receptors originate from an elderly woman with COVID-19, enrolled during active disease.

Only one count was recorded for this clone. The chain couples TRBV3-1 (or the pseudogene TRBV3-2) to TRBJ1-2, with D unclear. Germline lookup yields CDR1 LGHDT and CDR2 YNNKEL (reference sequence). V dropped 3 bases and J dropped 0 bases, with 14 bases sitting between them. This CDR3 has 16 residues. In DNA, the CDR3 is TGTGCCAGCAGCCAGAGCGGTACCAAAGCTAACTATGGCTACACCTTC. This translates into CASSQSGTKANYGYTF.

CDR3 in amino acids: CSVEAAGGLFF. For the CDR3, the DNA is TGCAGCGTTGAGGCGGCCGGGGGACTGTTTTTT. The J gene is TRBJ1-4, the V gene TRBV29-1, with a tentative D call TRBD1 (5 bases). Germline V lookup: CDR1 SQVTM, CDR2 ANQGSEA. V was cut by 3 bases and J by 13 bases, with 12 bases left in between. The CDR3 length is 11 residues. The whole variable domain, filled in from reference TRBV29-1 and TRBJ1-4, reads SAVISQKPSRDICQRGTSLTIQCQVDSQVTMMFWYRQQPGQSLTLIATANQGSEATYESGFVIDKFPISRPNLTFSTLTVSNMSPEDSSIYLCSVEAAGGLFFGSGTQLSVL.